This TCR beta chain emerged from a study of OX40 agonist ivuxolimab in advanced cancers. Study-wide context: In this cohort, patients received ivuxolimab, an agonistic anti-OX40 (CD134) antibody. At 0.01 to 10 mg/kg, ivuxolimab was administered intravenously to patients every 2 weeks. Every patient in dose escalation had hepatocellular carcinoma, melanoma, renal cell or head and neck cancer.

The CDR3 contains 14 residues. The junction had 6 bases not matched to a gene; V was cut back by 9 bases and J by 1 base. Per germline, CDR1 LNHDA and CDR2 SQIVND (reference sequence). The repertoire was sequenced with immunoSEQ multiplex PCR; TCRdb's copy has only in-frame clones and lacks some. Of approximately 100,000 clones in the sample, approximately 88% were seen once. Sequencing used CD4+ or CD8+ T cells sorted from blood, obtained in a trial of the OX40 agonist ivuxolimab. The rearrangement joins TRBV19 to TRBJ1-1, with TRBD1 matching 9 bases. This clonotype was sampled from an adult with an advanced solid tumor such as melanoma, head and neck, liver or kidney cancer. The CDR3 DNA reads TGTGCCAGCCAAACACAGGGGGCGAACACTGAAGCTTTCTTT. It specifies CASQTQGANTEAFF.